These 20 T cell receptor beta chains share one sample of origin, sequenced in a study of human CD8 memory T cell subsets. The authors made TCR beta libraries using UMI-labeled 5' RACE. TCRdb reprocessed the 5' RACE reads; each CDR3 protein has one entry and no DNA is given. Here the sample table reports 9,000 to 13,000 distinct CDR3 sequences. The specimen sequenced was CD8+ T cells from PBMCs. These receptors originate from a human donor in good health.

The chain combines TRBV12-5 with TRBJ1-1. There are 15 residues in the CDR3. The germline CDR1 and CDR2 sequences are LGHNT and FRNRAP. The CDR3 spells CASGSGMRGDTEAFF.

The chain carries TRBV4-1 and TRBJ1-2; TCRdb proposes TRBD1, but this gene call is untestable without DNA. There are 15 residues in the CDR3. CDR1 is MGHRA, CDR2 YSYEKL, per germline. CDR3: CASSQETGVHTGYTF.

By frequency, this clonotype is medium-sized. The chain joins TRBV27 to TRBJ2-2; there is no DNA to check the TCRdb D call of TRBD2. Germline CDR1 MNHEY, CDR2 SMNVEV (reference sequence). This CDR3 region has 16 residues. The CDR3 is CASSLYLAENTGELFF.

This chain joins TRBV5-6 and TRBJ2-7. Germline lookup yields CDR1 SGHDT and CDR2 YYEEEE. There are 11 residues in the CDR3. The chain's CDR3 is CASSLGHEQYF.

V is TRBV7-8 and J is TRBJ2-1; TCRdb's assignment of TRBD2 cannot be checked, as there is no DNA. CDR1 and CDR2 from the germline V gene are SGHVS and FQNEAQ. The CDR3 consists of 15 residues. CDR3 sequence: CASSHGTASYNEQFF.

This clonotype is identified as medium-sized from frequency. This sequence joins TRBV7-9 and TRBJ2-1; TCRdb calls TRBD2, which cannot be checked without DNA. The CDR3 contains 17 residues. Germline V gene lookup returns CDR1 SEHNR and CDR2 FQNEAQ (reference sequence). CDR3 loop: CASSSYILPGGTYEQFF.

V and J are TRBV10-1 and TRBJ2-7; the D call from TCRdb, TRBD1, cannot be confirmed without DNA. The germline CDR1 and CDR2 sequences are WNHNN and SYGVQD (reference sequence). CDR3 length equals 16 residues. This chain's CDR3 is CASSENRDRRTYEQYF.

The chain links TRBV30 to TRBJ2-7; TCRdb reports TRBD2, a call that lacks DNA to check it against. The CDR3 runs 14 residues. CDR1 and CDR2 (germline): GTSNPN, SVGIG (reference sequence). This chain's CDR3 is CAWSTDGGGYEQYF.

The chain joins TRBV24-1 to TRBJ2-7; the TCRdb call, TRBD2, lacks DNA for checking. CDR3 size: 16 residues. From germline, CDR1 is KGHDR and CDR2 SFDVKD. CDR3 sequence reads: CATSDPSGADSYEQYF.

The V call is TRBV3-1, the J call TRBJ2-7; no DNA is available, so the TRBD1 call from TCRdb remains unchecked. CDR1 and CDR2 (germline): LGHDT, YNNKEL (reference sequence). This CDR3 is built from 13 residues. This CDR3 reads CASSQDRDYEQYF.

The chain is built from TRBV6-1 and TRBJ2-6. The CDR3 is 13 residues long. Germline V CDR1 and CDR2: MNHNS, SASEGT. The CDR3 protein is CASSDMGANVLTF.

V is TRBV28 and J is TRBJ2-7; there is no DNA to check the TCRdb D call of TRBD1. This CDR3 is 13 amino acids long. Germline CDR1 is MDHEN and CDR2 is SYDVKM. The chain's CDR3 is CASSRDRAYEQYF.

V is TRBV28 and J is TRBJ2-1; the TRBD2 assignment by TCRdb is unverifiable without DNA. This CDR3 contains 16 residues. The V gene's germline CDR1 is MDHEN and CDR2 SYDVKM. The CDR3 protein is CASSLGVLLSYNEQFF.

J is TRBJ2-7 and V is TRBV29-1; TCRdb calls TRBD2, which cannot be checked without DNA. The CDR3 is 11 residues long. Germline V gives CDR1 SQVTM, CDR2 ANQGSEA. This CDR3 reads CSALKSYEQYF.

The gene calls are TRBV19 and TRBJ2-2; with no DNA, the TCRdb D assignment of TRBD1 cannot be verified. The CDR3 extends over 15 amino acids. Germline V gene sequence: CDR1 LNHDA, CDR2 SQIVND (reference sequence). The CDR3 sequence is CASSMSLRGAGELFF.

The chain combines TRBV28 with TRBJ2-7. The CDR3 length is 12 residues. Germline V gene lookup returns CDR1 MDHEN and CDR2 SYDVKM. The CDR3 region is CASSFFPYEQYF.

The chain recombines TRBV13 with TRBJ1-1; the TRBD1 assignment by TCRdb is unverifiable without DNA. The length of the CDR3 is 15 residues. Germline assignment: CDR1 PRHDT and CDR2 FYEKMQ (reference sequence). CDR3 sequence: CASSIWTALNTEAFF.

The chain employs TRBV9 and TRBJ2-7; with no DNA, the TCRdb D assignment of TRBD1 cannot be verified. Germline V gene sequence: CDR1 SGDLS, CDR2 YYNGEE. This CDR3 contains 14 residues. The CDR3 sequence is CASGALDRIYEQYF.

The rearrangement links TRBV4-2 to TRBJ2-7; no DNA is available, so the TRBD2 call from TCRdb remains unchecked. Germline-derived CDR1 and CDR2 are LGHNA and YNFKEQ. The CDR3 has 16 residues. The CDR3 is CASSQDLAGRSYEQYF.

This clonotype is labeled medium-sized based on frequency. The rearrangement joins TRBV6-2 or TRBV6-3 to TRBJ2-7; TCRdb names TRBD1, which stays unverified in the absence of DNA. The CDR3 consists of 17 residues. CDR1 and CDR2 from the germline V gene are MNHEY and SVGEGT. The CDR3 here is CASSYSNGAQGVYEQYF.